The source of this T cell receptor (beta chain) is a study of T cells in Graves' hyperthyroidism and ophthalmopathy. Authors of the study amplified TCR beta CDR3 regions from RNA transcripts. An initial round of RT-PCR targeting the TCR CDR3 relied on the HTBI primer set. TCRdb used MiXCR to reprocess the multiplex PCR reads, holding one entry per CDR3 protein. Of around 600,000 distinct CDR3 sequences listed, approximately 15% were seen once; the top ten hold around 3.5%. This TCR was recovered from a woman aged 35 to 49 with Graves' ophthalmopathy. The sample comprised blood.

CDR3 nucleotide sequence: TGTGCCATCAGTGAGACCCCTTGGACGCGGGAGGGCGTAAATGAGCAGTTCTTC. This gives the protein CAISETPWTREGVNEQFF. The rearrangement uses TRBV10-3 and TRBJ2-1; TRBD2 matches at 9 bases. The CDR3 totals 18 residues. In germline, CDR1 is ENHRY, CDR2 SYGVKD. V lost 2 bases to trimming and J lost 7 bases; unmatched junction nucleotides: 15.